Listed below are T cell receptor beta chains from one sample, sequenced in a study of T cell repertoires in cytomegalovirus infection. No antigen is known for these receptors. TCRdb re-called the reads through MiXCR, storing one row per CDR3 protein. The repertoire includes 340,000 or so distinct CDR3 sequences, around a quarter of them detected once, and roughly 13% sits in the top ten. Here the sequenced sample was cultured PBMCs, taken from culture after CMV antigen stimulation. Source of these receptors: a human donor in good health (CMV status not recorded). Some clones in this sample may be carry-over from other donors' samples. Both conserved end residues are part of each CDR3. Each record gives: V gene, J gene, CDR3 protein.

TRBV28,TRBJ2-1,CASSRLQLSSYNEQFF
TRBV7-9,TRBJ2-3,CASSSRPQGTDTQYF
TRBV9,TRBJ2-3,CASSVGNSGIADTQYF
TRBV9,TRBJ1-1,CASSAVGSRAFF
TRBV6-2/TRBV6-3,TRBJ1-2,CASSSWAIYTF
TRBV7-2,TRBJ2-7,CASSLGFIASGYFGGEQYF
TRBV6-5,TRBJ2-3,CASSYSTSGIPATQYF
TRBV7-2,TRBJ2-3,CASSLVAEGSDTQYF
TRBV3-1,TRBJ1-1,CASSLLSGGPNTEAFF
TRBV6-6,TRBJ2-2,CAGRTGGTGELFF
TRBV28,TRBJ1-1,CASSSPRGDTEAFF
TRBV11-2,TRBJ1-4,CASSFDRPEKLFF
TRBV20-1,TRBJ1-2,CSAFDTYGYTF
TRBV5-4,TRBJ1-2,CASSLRDALGYTF
TRBV6-1,TRBJ2-1,CASTQLTGGTNEQFF
TRBV28,TRBJ1-4,CASSLDNRAGEKLFF
TRBV4-3,TRBJ2-1,CASSQGNPGLAGMNEQFF
TRBV7-6,TRBJ1-2,CASSLQGVGYTF
TRBV7-2,TRBJ2-5,CASTIAGGTETQYF